This T cell receptor beta chain was profiled in a study of CD8 T cell repertoires and HIV-1 epitope variants. The protocol was immunoSEQ multiplex PCR, while the TCRdb copy is restricted to in-frame clones and leaves out a portion. The table shows around 5,200 clones, with around two thirds occurring only once. Germline CDR1 reads LGHNA; CDR2 reads YSLEER. V lost 0 bases and J lost 4, with 12 bases in between. CDR3 length: 15 residues. Note on this clone: Antigen: not known.

The chain carries TRBV4-3 and TRBJ1-1; maybe TRBD1 (5 bases). The clonotype was recovered from a male donor with HIV. The sequenced sample was cultured CD8+ T cells derived from PBMCs. Here the CDR3 reads CASSQDPGGGTEAFF. In DNA, the CDR3 is TGCGCCAGCAGCCAAGATCCTGGGGGTGGCACTGAAGCTTTCTTT.